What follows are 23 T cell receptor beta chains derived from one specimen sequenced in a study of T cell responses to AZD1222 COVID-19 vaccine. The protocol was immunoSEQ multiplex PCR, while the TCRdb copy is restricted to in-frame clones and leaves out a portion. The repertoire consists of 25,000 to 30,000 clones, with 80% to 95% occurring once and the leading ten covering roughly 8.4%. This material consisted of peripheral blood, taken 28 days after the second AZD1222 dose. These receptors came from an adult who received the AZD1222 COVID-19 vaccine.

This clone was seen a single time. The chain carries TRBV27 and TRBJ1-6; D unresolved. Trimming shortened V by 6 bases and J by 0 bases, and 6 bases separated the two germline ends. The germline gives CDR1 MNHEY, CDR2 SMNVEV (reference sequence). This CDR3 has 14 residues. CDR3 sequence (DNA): TGTGCCAGCAGAACAAACTCCTATAATTCACCCCTCCACTTT. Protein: CASRTNSYNSPLHF.

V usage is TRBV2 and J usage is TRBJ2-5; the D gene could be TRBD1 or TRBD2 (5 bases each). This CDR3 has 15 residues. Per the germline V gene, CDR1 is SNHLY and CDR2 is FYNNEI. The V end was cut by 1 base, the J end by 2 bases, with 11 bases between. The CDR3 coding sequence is TGTGCCAGCAGTGAAGAGCGGACACAACAAGAGACCCAGTACTTC. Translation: CASSEERTQQETQYF. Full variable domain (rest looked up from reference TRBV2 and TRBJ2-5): EPEVTQTPSHQVTQMGQEVILRCVPISNHLYFYWYRQILGQKVEFLVSFYNNEISEKSEIFDDQFSVERPDGSNFTLKIRSTKLEDSAMYFCASSEERTQQETQYFGPGTRLLVL.

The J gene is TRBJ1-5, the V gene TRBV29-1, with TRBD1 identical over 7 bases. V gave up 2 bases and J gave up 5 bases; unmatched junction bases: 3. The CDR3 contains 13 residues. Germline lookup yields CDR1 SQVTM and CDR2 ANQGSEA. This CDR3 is CSVETGQDQPQHF. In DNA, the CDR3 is TGCAGCGTTGAAACCGGACAGGATCAGCCCCAGCATTTT. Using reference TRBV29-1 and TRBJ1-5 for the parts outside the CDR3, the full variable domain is SAVISQKPSRDICQRGTSLTIQCQVDSQVTMMFWYRQQPGQSLTLIATANQGSEATYESGFVIDKFPISRPNLTFSTLTVSNMSPEDSSIYLCSVETGQDQPQHFGDGTRLSIL.

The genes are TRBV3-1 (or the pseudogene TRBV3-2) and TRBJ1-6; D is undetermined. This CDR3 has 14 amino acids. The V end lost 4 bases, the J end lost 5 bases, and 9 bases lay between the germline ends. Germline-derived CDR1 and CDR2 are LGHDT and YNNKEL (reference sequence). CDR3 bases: TGTGCCAGCAGCCCCCGGCAGGATAATTCACCCCTCCACTTT. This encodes CASSPRQDNSPLHF.

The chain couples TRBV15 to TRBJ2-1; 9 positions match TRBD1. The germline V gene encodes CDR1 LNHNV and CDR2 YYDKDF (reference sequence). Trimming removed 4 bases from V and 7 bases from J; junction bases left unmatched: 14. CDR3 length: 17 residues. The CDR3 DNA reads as TGTGCCACCAGCACTTTAAGGGACAGGGCAAGGAAAAATGAGCAGTTCTTC. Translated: CATSTLRDRARKNEQFF.

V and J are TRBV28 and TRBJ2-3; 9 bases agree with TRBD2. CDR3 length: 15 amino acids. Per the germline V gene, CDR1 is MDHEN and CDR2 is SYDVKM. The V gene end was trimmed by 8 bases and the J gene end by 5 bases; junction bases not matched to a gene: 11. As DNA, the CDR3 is TGTGCCAGCGAGAGTAGCGGGAGCCCTCTAGATACGCAGTATTTT. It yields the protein CASESSGSPLDTQYF. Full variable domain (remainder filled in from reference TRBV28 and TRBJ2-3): DVKVTQSSRYLVKRTGEKVFLECVQDMDHENMFWYRQDPGLGLRLIYFSYDVKMKEKGDIPEGYSVSREKKERFSLILESASTNQTSMYLCASESSGSPLDTQYFGPGTRLTVL.

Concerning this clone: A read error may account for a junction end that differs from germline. CDR3 amino acids: CASSLGSVGLF. For the CDR3, the DNA is TGTGCCAGCAGCTTAGGCTCCGTGGGGCTCTTC. This chain uses TRBV7-9 with TRBJ2-7; a weak D match, TRBD1 (5 bases). Germline loops: CDR1 SEHNR, CDR2 FQNEAQ (reference sequence). CDR3 length: 11 amino acids. The variable domain in full, with the rest retrieved from reference TRBV7-9 and TRBJ2-7, is DTGVSQNPRHKITKRGQNVTFRCDPISEHNRLYWYRQTLGQGPEFLTYFQNEAQLEKSRLLSDRFSAERPKGSFSTLEIQRTEQGDSAMYLCASSLGSVGLFGPGTRLTVT.

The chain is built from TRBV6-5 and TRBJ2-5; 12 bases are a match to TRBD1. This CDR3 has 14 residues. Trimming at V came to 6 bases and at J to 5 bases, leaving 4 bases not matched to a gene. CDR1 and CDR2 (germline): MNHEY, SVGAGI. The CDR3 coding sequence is TGTGCCAGCAGAGGGACAGGGGGCAGTGAGACCCAGTACTTC. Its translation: CASRGTGGSETQYF.

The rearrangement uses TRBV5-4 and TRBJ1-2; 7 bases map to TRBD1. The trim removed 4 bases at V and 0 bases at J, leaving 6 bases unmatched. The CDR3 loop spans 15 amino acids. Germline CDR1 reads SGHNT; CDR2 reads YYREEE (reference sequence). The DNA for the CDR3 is TGTGCCAGCAGCCCCGGACAGGCCGCTAACTATGGCTACACCTTC. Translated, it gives CASSPGQAANYGYTF.

CDR3 sequence: CASSDQNRGMNTEAFF. CDR3 nucleotide sequence: TGTGCCAGCAGCGATCAAAACAGGGGGATGAACACTGAAGCTTTCTTT. V usage is TRBV9 and J usage is TRBJ1-1; 8 nucleotides align to TRBD1. The CDR3 extends over 16 amino acids. In germline, CDR1 is SGDLS, CDR2 YYNGEE. V dropped 3 bases and J dropped 0; count of bases not matched to a gene: 7.

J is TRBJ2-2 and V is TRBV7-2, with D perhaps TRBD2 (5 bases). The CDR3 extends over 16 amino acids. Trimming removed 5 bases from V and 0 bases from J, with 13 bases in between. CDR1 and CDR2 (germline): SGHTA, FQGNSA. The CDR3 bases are TGTGCCAGCAGCGGTTTAGGTAGCGCGAACACCGGGGAGCTGTTTTTT. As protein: CASSGLGSANTGELFF.

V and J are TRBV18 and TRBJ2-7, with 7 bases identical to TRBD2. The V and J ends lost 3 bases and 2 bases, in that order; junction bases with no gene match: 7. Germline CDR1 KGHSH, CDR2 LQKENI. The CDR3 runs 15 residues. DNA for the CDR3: TGTGCCAGCTCACCTCCCGCGGGAGCGGCCTACGAGCAGTACTTC. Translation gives CASSPPAGAAYEQYF.

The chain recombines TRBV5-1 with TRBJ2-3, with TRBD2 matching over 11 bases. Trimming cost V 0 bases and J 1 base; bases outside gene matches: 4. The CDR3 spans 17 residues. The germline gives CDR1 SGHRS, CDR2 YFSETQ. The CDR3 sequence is CASSLGTSGRGTDTQYF. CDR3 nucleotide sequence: TGCGCCAGCAGCTTGGGGACTAGCGGGCGCGGCACAGATACGCAGTATTTT.

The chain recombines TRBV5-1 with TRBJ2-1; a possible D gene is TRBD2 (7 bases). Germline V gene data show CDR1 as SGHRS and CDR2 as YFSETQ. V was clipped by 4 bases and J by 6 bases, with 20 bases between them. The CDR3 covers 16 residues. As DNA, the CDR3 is TGCGCCAGCAGCGCGGTCCCTAGCGGAGGGGGCAATGAGCAGTTCTTC. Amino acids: CASSAVPSGGGNEQFF.

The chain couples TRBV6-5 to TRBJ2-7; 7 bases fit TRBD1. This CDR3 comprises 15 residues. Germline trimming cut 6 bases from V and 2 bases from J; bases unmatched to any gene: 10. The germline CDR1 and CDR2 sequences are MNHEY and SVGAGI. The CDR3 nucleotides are TGTGCCAGCAGCCCATCTCCGGGACAGACCTACGAGCAGTACTTC. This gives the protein CASSPSPGQTYEQYF.

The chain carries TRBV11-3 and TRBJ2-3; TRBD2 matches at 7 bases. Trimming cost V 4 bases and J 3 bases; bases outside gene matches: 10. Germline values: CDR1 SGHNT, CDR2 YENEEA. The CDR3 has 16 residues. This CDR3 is CASSYAGASGTDTQYF. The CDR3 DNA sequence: TGTGCCAGCAGCTACGCCGGGGCTAGCGGAACAGATACGCAGTATTTT.

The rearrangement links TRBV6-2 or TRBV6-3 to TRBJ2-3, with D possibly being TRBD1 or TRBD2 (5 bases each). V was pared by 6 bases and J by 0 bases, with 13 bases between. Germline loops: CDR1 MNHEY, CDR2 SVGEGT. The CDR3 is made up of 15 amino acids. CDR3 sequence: CASSLGVTSTDTQYF. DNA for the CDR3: TGTGCCAGCAGCTTGGGGGTAACCAGCACAGATACGCAGTATTTT.

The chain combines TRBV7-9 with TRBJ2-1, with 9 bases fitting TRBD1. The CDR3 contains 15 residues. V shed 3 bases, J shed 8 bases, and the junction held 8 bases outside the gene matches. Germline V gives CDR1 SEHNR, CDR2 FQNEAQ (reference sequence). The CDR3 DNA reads TGTGCCAGCAGCTTGTCGACAGGGGGTAACGATGAGCAGTTCTTC. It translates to CASSLSTGGNDEQFF.

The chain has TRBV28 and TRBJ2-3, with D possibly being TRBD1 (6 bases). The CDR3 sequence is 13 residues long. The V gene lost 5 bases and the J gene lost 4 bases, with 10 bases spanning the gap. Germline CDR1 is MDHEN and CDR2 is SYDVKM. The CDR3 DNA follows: TGTGCCAGCAGTATAACAGGGCCAGATACGCAGTATTTT. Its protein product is CASSITGPDTQYF.

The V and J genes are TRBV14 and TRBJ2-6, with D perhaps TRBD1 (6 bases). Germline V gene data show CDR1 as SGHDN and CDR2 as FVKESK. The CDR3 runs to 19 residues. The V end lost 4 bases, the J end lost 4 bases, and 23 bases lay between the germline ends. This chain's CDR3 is CASSLPMTGSRLGANVLTF. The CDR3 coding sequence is TGTGCCAGCAGCCTACCTATGACAGGAAGTCGGCTCGGGGCCAACGTCCTGACTTTC.

The CDR3 coding sequence is TGTGCCAGTAGTATACCCCAGCGTGGGATCAATTCACCCCTCCACTTT. It encodes CASSIPQRGINSPLHF. The chain is built from TRBV19 and TRBJ1-6; D call uncertain. Germline CDR1 and CDR2: LNHDA and SQIVND (reference sequence). V was trimmed by 2 bases and J by 7 bases, leaving 15 bases between them. CDR3 length equals 16 residues.

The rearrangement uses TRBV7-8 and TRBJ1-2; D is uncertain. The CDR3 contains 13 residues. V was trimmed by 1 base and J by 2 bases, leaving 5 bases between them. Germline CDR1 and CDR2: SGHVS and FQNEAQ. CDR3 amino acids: CASSLGGNYGYTF. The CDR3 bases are TGTGCCAGCAGCTTAGGAGGGAACTATGGCTACACCTTC.

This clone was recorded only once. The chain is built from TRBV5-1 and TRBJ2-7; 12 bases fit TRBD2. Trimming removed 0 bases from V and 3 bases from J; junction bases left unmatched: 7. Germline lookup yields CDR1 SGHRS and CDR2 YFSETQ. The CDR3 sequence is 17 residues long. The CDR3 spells CASSLGLAGGLFYEQYF. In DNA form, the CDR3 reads TGCGCCAGCAGCTTGGGGCTAGCGGGAGGGCTCTTCTACGAGCAGTACTTC. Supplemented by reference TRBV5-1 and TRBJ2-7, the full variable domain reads KAGVTQTPRYLIKTRGQQVTLSCSPISGHRSVSWYQQTPGQGLQFLFEYFSETQRNKGNFPGRFSGRQFSNSRSEMNVSTLELGDSALYLCASSLGLAGGLFYEQYFGPGTRLTVT.